The 16 T cell receptor beta chains in this list originate from one sample, sequenced in a study of T cells in Graves' hyperthyroidism and ophthalmopathy. What was amplified from RNA transcripts were TCR beta CDR3 regions. HTBI primers were the set used in a first-round RT-PCR of the TCR CDR3. MiXCR, applied by TCRdb to the multiplex PCR reads, yields one record per CDR3 protein. The sample includes about 420,000 distinct CDR3 sequences, 15% to 19% of them seen just once. The sequencing sample was made of blood. The receptors were sampled from a woman under 30 with Graves' hyperthyroidism.

The gene calls are TRBV18 and TRBJ1-6; a weak D match, TRBD1 (5 bases). Between the trimmed V and J ends, which lost 2 bases and 5 bases, there was a span of 10 bases. The CDR3 covers 15 residues. Germline-derived CDR1 and CDR2 are KGHSH and LQKENI. CDR3 DNA sequence: TGTGCCAGCTCACCAGCGGGAGGGGATAATTCACCCCTCCACTTT. This codes for CASSPAGGDNSPLHF.

J is TRBJ2-3 and V is TRBV28; a weak D match, TRBD2 (5 bases). Germline V gene sequence: CDR1 MDHEN, CDR2 SYDVKM. The V gene lost 4 bases and the J gene lost 4 bases, with 18 bases spanning the gap. There are 16 residues in the CDR3. CDR3 in DNA: TGTGCCAGCAGTTCTCAAAAGGGAGCGGAGTCAGATACGCAGTATTTT. Translated: CASSSQKGAESDTQYF.

This clonotype was detected ten times or more. The genes are TRBV5-5 and TRBJ2-3; D perhaps matches TRBD1 (6 bases). The CDR3 runs 14 residues. Germline V CDR1 and CDR2: SGHKS, YYEKEE (reference sequence). The germline V and J ends were trimmed by 6 bases and 7 bases, with 18 bases remaining between them. CDR3 residues: CASTKTGQPYTQYF. The CDR3 DNA sequence: TGTGCCAGCACCAAAACCGGACAGCCTTATACGCAGTATTTT.

This clonotype was counted ten times or more. The chain employs TRBV6-1 and TRBJ1-5, with D possibly being TRBD1 (5 bases). Germline assignment: CDR1 MNHNS and CDR2 SASEGT. The V and J ends lost 6 bases and 0 bases respectively, with 15 bases between them. The CDR3 totals 16 residues. DNA for the CDR3: TGTGCCAGCAGCCCCAATGGGGGGTATAGCAATCAGCCCCAGCATTTT. This encodes CASSPNGGYSNQPQHF.

In this sample, this clonotype turned up many times. V usage is TRBV20-1 and J usage is TRBJ1-2; 9 positions match TRBD1. The CDR3 loop spans 15 amino acids. Per germline, CDR1 DFQATT and CDR2 SNEGSKA (reference sequence). The CDR3 here is CSWDRAARSNYGYTF. In DNA form, the CDR3 reads TGCAGCTGGGACAGGGCAGCCCGTTCTAACTATGGCTACACCTTC.

This clonotype came up many times. The genes are TRBV5-5 and TRBJ2-1; 7 nucleotides line up with TRBD1. CDR1 and CDR2 from the germline V gene are SGHKS and YYEKEE (reference sequence). This CDR3 region has 16 residues. Unmatched junction bases numbered 3, after V lost 0 bases and J lost 0 bases. The CDR3 protein is CASSLDGDSSYNEQFF. DNA for the CDR3: TGTGCCAGCAGCTTGGACGGGGACAGCTCCTACAATGAGCAGTTCTTC.

This clonotype has at least ten counts. V and J are TRBV19 and TRBJ1-5; D uncertain. V lost 6 bases and J 0 bases, leaving 12 bases between the germline ends. The CDR3 spans 15 residues. CDR1 LNHDA and CDR2 SQIVND come from the germline V gene (reference sequence). The CDR3 protein is CASSNGVLSNQPQHF. CDR3 coding DNA: TGTGCCAGTAGCAACGGGGTACTTAGCAATCAGCCCCAGCATTTT.

This clonotype was counted at least ten times. V usage is TRBV5-5 and J usage is TRBJ2-1; 12 nucleotides align to TRBD1. Germline V gene data show CDR1 as SGHKS and CDR2 as YYEKEE (reference sequence). The CDR3 spans 14 residues. V trimming: 0 bases; J trimming: 10 bases; junction bases outside the gene matches: 2. This CDR3 reads CASSLGGQGAEQFF. Here the CDR3 DNA reads TGTGCCAGCAGCTTGGGGGGACAGGGGGCAGAGCAGTTCTTC.

This clonotype was picked up many times. The chain links TRBV6-5 to TRBJ2-7, with D perhaps matching TRBD2 (7 bases). V was cut by 3 bases and J by 7 bases, with 13 bases left in between. Germline V gene data show CDR1 as MNHEY and CDR2 as SVGAGI. The length of the CDR3 is 13 residues. CDR3 bases: TGTGCCAGCAGTTATGGGGGGGCAGGAGAGCAGTACTTC. Amino acid sequence: CASSYGGAGEQYF.

This clonotype was seen ten or more times. The genes are TRBV2 and TRBJ1-1; weak D call: TRBD1 (5 bases). Trimming removed 6 bases at V and 2 bases at J, with 10 bases between. The CDR3 is 13 residues long. The germline CDR1 and CDR2 sequences are SNHLY and FYNNEI. The CDR3 loop reads CASRMGGNTEAFF. CDR3 coding DNA: TGTGCCAGCAGGATGGGGGGTAACACTGAAGCTTTCTTT.

The chain couples TRBV12-3 or TRBV12-4 to TRBJ1-2; no firm D call. CDR3 length equals 11 residues. V gave up 8 bases and J gave up 7 bases, with 11 bases separating them. In nucleotides, the CDR3 is TGTGCCAGCGCCATAGGGTTTGGCTACACCTTC. Amino acid sequence: CASAIGFGYTF.

This clonotype came up a few times. V gene TRBV19 combines with J gene TRBJ1-6; D not resolved. CDR3 length: 15 amino acids. Germline V lookup: CDR1 LNHDA, CDR2 SQIVND (reference sequence). The V end was cut by 3 bases, the J end by 7 bases, with 13 bases between. CDR3 sequence (DNA): TGTGCCAGTAGTATCTCCGGCAGACCCAATTCACCCCTCCACTTT. Translation: CASSISGRPNSPLHF.

The sample holds many counts of this clonotype. The genes are TRBV7-9 and TRBJ2-1; TRBD2 matches at 16 bases. The CDR3 loop spans 18 amino acids. Germline assignment: CDR1 SEHNR and CDR2 FQNEAQ (reference sequence). Germline trimming cut 4 bases from V and 7 bases from J; bases unmatched to any gene: 10. In DNA, the CDR3 is TGTGCCAGCAGCTCAACCGGGACTAGCGGGGGGGCCCTAAATGAGCAGTTCTTC. Translated, it gives CASSSTGTSGGALNEQFF.

The CDR3: CASRTGTVINEQFF. For the CDR3, the DNA is TGTGCCAGCAGAACCGGGACAGTTATCAATGAGCAGTTCTTC. J is TRBJ2-1 and V is TRBV12-3 or TRBV12-4, with 7 positions matching TRBD1. Trimming took 6 bases from V and 6 from J; bases not matched to a gene: 8. The CDR3 runs to 14 residues.

The rearrangement joins TRBV5-1 to TRBJ2-2, with D possibly TRBD2 on 6 matching bases. The germline CDR1 and CDR2 sequences are SGHRS and YFSETQ. This CDR3 is 15 amino acids long. V was shortened by 0 bases and J by 4 bases, with 10 bases between the two germline ends. The CDR3 here is CASSLVSGPTGELFF. As DNA, the CDR3 is TGCGCCAGCAGCTTGGTTAGCGGCCCCACCGGGGAGCTGTTTTTT.

In this sample, this clonotype turned up many times. The V gene is TRBV7-9, the J gene TRBJ2-2, with TRBD1 matching 12 bases. CDR3 size: 15 residues. CDR1 SEHNR and CDR2 FQNEAQ come from the germline V gene (reference sequence). Germline trimming cut 8 bases from V and 6 bases from J; bases unmatched to any gene: 7. The CDR3 is CASPPGTGGSGELFF. Here the CDR3 DNA reads TGTGCCAGCCCCCCCGGGACAGGGGGCTCCGGGGAGCTGTTTTTT.